One and the same sample provided the 24 T cell receptor beta chains below, sequenced in a study of cytomegalovirus exposure and HLA in healthy donors. PCR involved 60 Vbeta and 13 Jbeta primers. The table came from immunoSEQ multiplex PCR; TCRdb's copy has only in-frame clones and leaves some out. The table includes approximately 140,000 clones, around three quarters detected once. The sample taken for sequencing was PBMCs. These TCRs come from a man in his forties or fifties in good health and CMV-seropositive.

The rearrangement joins TRBV6-6 to TRBJ2-2; 8 positions agree with TRBD1. The CDR3 sequence is 15 residues long. J was trimmed by 1 base and V by 4 bases; bases with no gene match: 2. Germline loops: CDR1 MNHNY, CDR2 SVGAGI (reference sequence). DNA for the CDR3: TGTGCCAGCAGTTCCGGGACAGGGAACACCGGGGAGCTGTTTTTT. This gives the protein CASSSGTGNTGELFF.

The chain has TRBV7-9 and TRBJ1-2; weak D call: TRBD1 (6 bases). Trimming removed 5 bases at V and 4 bases at J, with 11 bases between. From germline, CDR1 is SEHNR and CDR2 FQNEAQ (reference sequence). The CDR3 spans 13 residues. CDR3 in amino acids: CASSNTGFYGYTF. CDR3 nucleotides: TGTGCCAGCAGCAACACAGGGTTCTATGGCTACACCTTC.

The chain's CDR3 is CASSPGAKNIQYF. The CDR3 bases are TGTGCCAGCAGTCCAGGGGCCAAAAACATTCAGTACTTC. The V call is TRBV6-5, the J call TRBJ2-4; D is possibly TRBD1 (5 bases). V lost 5 bases to trimming and J lost 1 base, with 6 bases between them. Germline CDR1 is MNHEY and CDR2 is SVGAGI. This CDR3 contains 13 residues.

This clone came up a few times. The V and J genes are TRBV2 and TRBJ2-3; maybe TRBD2 (5 bases). The CDR3 spans 18 residues. Germline V CDR1 and CDR2: SNHLY, FYNNEI. V lost 6 bases, J lost 0 bases, and 22 bases lay in between. The CDR3 reads CASSLNGMVGLSTDTQYF. The CDR3 DNA is TGTGCCAGCAGCTTGAACGGGATGGTGGGTCTTAGCACAGATACGCAGTATTTT.

The V call is TRBV30, the J call TRBJ2-7, with D unclear. Germline V gene data show CDR1 as GTSNPN and CDR2 as SVGIG (reference sequence). CDR3 length equals 11 residues. V gave up 0 bases and J gave up 7 bases, with 7 bases separating them. The CDR3 spells CAWSVLGEQYF. CDR3 nucleotides: TGTGCCTGGAGTGTACTCGGGGAGCAGTACTTC.

The rearrangement uses TRBV28 and TRBJ2-7; TRBD2 matches at 9 bases. The CDR3 covers 16 residues. The germline V gene has CDR1 MDHEN and CDR2 SYDVKM. V gave up 4 bases and J gave up 5 bases; unmatched junction bases: 12. For the CDR3, the DNA is TGTGCCAGCAGTTCCCATAGGGCGGGGGGGCTCGACGAGCAGTACTTC. Residues: CASSSHRAGGLDEQYF.

The rearrangement links TRBV7-2 to TRBJ2-5; TRBD1 agrees at 10 bases. The J segment lost 5 bases and the V segment lost 5 bases, leaving 8 bases of the junction unmatched. The CDR3 has 15 residues. Germline CDR1 reads SGHTA; CDR2 reads FQGNSA. CDR3: CASSPRQGARETQYF. The CDR3 DNA sequence: TGTGCCAGCAGCCCCAGACAGGGGGCGCGGGAGACCCAGTACTTC.

The J gene is TRBJ1-1, the V gene TRBV18; D gene unclear. Germline values: CDR1 KGHSH, CDR2 LQKENI. The V gene lost 3 bases and the J gene lost 3 bases, with 17 bases spanning the gap. The CDR3 loop spans 16 amino acids. As DNA, the CDR3 is TGTGCCAGCTCACCGACCCAACTTGTGGGAGACACTGAAGCTTTCTTT. It yields the protein CASSPTQLVGDTEAFF.

J is TRBJ2-3 and V is TRBV7-2, with TRBD2 matching over 14 bases. The CDR3 is 17 amino acids. Germline trimming cut 4 bases from V and 3 bases from J; bases unmatched to any gene: 6. Germline CDR1 SGHTA, CDR2 FQGNSA. CDR3 sequence: CASSSGLAGGRTDTQYF. The CDR3 DNA reads TGTGCCAGCAGCTCTGGACTAGCGGGAGGAAGAACAGATACGCAGTATTTT. Using reference TRBV7-2 and TRBJ2-3 for the parts outside the CDR3, the full variable domain is GAGVSQSPSNKVTEKGKDVELRCDPISGHTALYWYRQSLGQGLEFLIYFQGNSAPDKSGLPSDRFSAERTGGSVSTLTIQRTQQEDSAVYLCASSSGLAGGRTDTQYFGPGTRLTVL.

The rearrangement links TRBV6-5 to TRBJ2-2; D is undetermined. The CDR3 runs 14 residues. Germline values: CDR1 MNHEY, CDR2 SVGAGI. With 7 bases removed from V and 5 bases from J, the gap between germline ends came to 14 bases. The CDR3 coding sequence is TGTGCCAGCACTCAGATAGGAGTAACCGGGGAGCTGTTTTTT. It translates to CASTQIGVTGELFF.

This clone appeared once. V usage is TRBV10-2 and J usage is TRBJ1-2, with 10 bases identical to TRBD1. V was clipped by 8 bases and J by 7 bases; unmatched bases: 13. CDR1 is WSHSY and CDR2 is SAAADI in the germline V gene. The CDR3 sequence is 15 residues long. Written as DNA, the CDR3 is TGCGCCAGCTCGAGAGGCGGACAGGGGGGTTTTGGCTACACCTTC. Its translation: CASSRGGQGGFGYTF.

The V and J genes are TRBV5-6 and TRBJ2-2; 7 bases align to TRBD1. Germline V gives CDR1 SGHDT, CDR2 YYEEEE. Germline trimming cut 3 bases from V and 3 bases from J; bases unmatched to any gene: 8. The CDR3 covers 16 residues. CDR3 sequence: CASSSTKGAYTGELFF. The CDR3 DNA follows: TGTGCCAGCAGCTCTACTAAGGGGGCGTACACCGGGGAGCTGTTTTTT.

Points on this clone: Compared with germline, one end of the junction differs, possibly owing to a read error. The chain recombines TRBV7-7 with TRBJ2-5; 9 bases align to TRBD2. CDR3 length equals 15 residues. Germline V gene lookup returns CDR1 SSHAT and CDR2 FNYEAQ (reference sequence). The CDR3 DNA is TGTGCTAGCAGCTTGCGGGGGGGCGTTCGAGAGACCCAGTACTTC. This gives the protein CASSLRGGVRETQYF.

This rearrangement joins TRBV6-5 to TRBJ1-1; 7 nucleotides line up with TRBD1. CDR1 MNHEY and CDR2 SVGAGI come from the germline V gene. CDR3 length equals 15 residues. Trimming took 8 bases from V and 0 from J; bases not matched to a gene: 9. CDR3 sequence: CASSNAGGVNTEAFF. CDR3 sequence (DNA): TGTGCCAGCTCCAACGCAGGGGGAGTGAACACTGAAGCTTTCTTT.

The rearrangement links TRBV5-5 to TRBJ2-7; 7 bases agree with TRBD1. Germline V gene sequence: CDR1 SGHKS, CDR2 YYEKEE (reference sequence). Trimming at V came to 4 bases and at J to 4 bases, leaving 14 bases not matched to a gene. The CDR3 length is 16 residues. The CDR3 reads CASSLFLGTANYEQYF. DNA for the CDR3: TGTGCCAGCAGCCTCTTTTTAGGGACAGCAAATTACGAGCAGTACTTC.

The chain is built from TRBV10-2 and TRBJ1-1; the match to TRBD1 covers 10 bases. The CDR3 loop spans 13 amino acids. The J segment lost 5 bases and the V segment lost 5 bases, leaving 2 bases of the junction unmatched. The V gene's germline CDR1 is WSHSY and CDR2 SAAADI. The CDR3 DNA is TGCGCCAGCAGTCGGACAGGGGGAACTGAAGCTTTCTTT. It yields the protein CASSRTGGTEAFF.

The V gene is TRBV7-2, the J gene TRBJ2-5, with TRBD2 identical over 10 bases. CDR1 SGHTA and CDR2 FQGNSA come from the germline V gene. The CDR3 extends over 14 amino acids. With 8 bases clipped from V and 5 bases from J, the junction kept 8 bases outside the gene matches. DNA for the CDR3: TGTGCCAGCTCACTAGCGGGGAAGGGGGAGACCCAGTACTTC. Translating gives CASSLAGKGETQYF.

This clone showed up just a few times. The chain is built from TRBV10-2 and TRBJ2-1, with TRBD2 matching 14 bases. The CDR3 runs to 14 residues. Germline lookup yields CDR1 WSHSY and CDR2 SAAADI. V lost 7 bases, J lost 8 bases, and 4 bases stayed unmatched. In DNA, the CDR3 is TGCGCCAGCACTGGGACTAGCGGGAGCCATGAGCAGTTCTTC. Amino acid sequence: CASTGTSGSHEQFF.

The table lists this clone with a count of one. V and J are TRBV4-1 and TRBJ2-3; 10 bases are a match to TRBD2. The trim removed 4 bases at V and 4 bases at J, leaving 11 bases unmatched. The CDR3 totals 17 residues. In germline, CDR1 is MGHRA, CDR2 YSYEKL. CDR3 amino acids: CASSPDPSGGASDTQYF. In DNA form, the CDR3 reads TGCGCCAGCAGCCCAGACCCCAGCGGGGGGGCCTCAGATACGCAGTATTTT.

The gene calls are TRBV29-1 and TRBJ1-1; D uncertain. This CDR3 comprises 10 residues. The V gene lost 7 bases and the J gene lost 0 bases, with 3 bases spanning the gap. Per the germline V gene, CDR1 is SQVTM and CDR2 is ANQGSEA. As DNA, the CDR3 is TGCAGCGCTCTGAACACTGAAGCTTTCTTT. Its translation is CSALNTEAFF.

V and J are TRBV2 and TRBJ2-7; D gene ambiguous. The CDR3 runs 11 residues. CDR1 SNHLY and CDR2 FYNNEI come from the germline V gene. Trimming removed 4 bases from V and 5 bases from J, with 6 bases in between. The CDR3 DNA is TGTGCCAGCAGTGCGTGGCACGAGCAGTACTTC. Encoded protein: CASSAWHEQYF.

This chain joins TRBV7-9 and TRBJ2-7; TRBD2 matches 7 bases. The CDR3 has 15 residues. V trimming: 2 bases; J trimming: 2 bases; junction bases outside the gene matches: 6. In germline, CDR1 is SEHNR, CDR2 FQNEAQ (reference sequence). The CDR3 sequence: CASSLSASGTYEQYF. CDR3 coding DNA: TGTGCCAGCAGCTTATCGGCTAGCGGCACCTACGAGCAGTACTTC.

The chain combines TRBV19 with TRBJ1-1; maybe TRBD1 (5 bases). With 6 bases removed from V and 5 bases from J, the gap between germline ends came to 13 bases. This CDR3 has 13 residues. Germline values: CDR1 LNHDA, CDR2 SQIVND (reference sequence). The DNA of the CDR3 is TGTGCCAGTAGCCCCGGGGCGGGGACTGAAGCTTTCTTT. Its protein product is CASSPGAGTEAFF.

CDR3 sequence: CASSYYRGDTQYF. The CDR3 nucleotides are TGTGCCAGCAGTTATTACAGGGGCGATACGCAGTATTTT. J is TRBJ2-3 and V is TRBV27; TRBD1 matches 7 bases. Trimming took 4 bases from V and 6 from J; bases not matched to a gene: 4. This CDR3 is built from 13 residues. The germline V gene has CDR1 MNHEY and CDR2 SMNVEV (reference sequence).